This T cell receptor (beta chain) emerged from a study of blood T cells in healthy people across ages. Study-level information: T cells yielded about one barcoded beta molecule per two cells through template switching. General study points: Comparison with aged donors showed that long-lived donors had more naive CD4+ cells and higher diversity. Roughly linear declines in TCR beta diversity per million T cells occurred with age.

Each sample yielded at least 6 million isolated PBMCs. Losses at the gene ends were 1 base for V and 7 bases for J; bases not matched to a gene: 13. CDR3 length equals 15 residues. Germline V CDR1 and CDR2: DFQATT, SNEGSKA (reference sequence). In the case of this clonotype: Its antigen is as yet unknown.

A second PCR, run for about 6 to 11 cycles, used a sample-barcoded 5' primer plus a J-beta primer mix. In TCRdb, the 5' RACE reads were re-called with MiXCR into one record per CDR3 protein. The sample holds about 680,000 distinct CDR3 sequences, roughly 50% seen once. The material sequenced was blood. The source is a woman aged 60-70 years in good health. V is TRBV20-1 and J is TRBJ2-7; 7 bases are shared with TRBD1. CDR3 in DNA: TGCAGTGCTAGAGGGAAGGGACAGTCCAGGGGGGAGCAGTACTTC. Protein product: CSARGKGQSRGEQYF.